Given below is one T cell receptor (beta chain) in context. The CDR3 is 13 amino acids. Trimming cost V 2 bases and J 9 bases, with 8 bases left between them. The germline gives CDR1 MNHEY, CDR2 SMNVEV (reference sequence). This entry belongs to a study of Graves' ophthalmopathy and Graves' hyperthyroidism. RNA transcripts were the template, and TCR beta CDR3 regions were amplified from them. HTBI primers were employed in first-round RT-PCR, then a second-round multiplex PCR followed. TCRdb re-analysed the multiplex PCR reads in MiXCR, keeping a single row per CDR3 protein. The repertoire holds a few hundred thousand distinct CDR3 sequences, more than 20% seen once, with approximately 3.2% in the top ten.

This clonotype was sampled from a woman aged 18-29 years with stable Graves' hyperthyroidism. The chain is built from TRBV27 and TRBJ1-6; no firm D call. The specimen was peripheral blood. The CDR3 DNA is TGTGCCAGCAGTTTAGCGAGAACTTCACCCCTCCACTTT. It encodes CASSLARTSPLHF.